These 9 T cell receptor beta chains share one sample of origin, sequenced in a study of shared clonotypes between healthy human individuals. Naive CD8 populations comprised CD45RO-negative cells positively selected for CCR7, excluding terminally differentiated effector memory CD45RA+ cells. Repertoires were generated with immunoSEQ multiplex PCR, while TCRdb's copy carries only in-frame clones and drops some. The sample carries about 2 million clones, approximately 94% recorded once. Specimen: naive CD8+ T cells sorted from blood. The receptors were gathered from a young man in good health.

The chain combines TRBV19 with TRBJ1-1, with D tentatively TRBD1 (6 bases). Germline CDR1 is LNHDA and CDR2 is SQIVND (reference sequence). V dropped 4 bases and J dropped 0 bases, with 21 bases sitting between them. The CDR3 consists of 18 residues. CDR3 sequence (DNA): TGTGCCAGTAGTACAATTCCCCCGGGACAAGCCGTGAACACTGAAGCTTTCTTT. This gives the protein CASSTIPPGQAVNTEAFF. Supplemented by reference TRBV19 and TRBJ1-1, the full variable domain reads DGGITQSPKYLFRKEGQNVTLSCEQNLNHDAMYWYRQDPGQGLRLIYYSQIVNDFQKGDIAEGYSVSREKKESFPLTVTSAQKNPTAFYLCASSTIPPGQAVNTEAFFGQGTRLTVV.

As regards this clone: Distinct nucleotide sequences in the sample also encode this CDR3. The J gene is TRBJ2-7, the V gene TRBV27; no clear D gene. This CDR3 contains 13 residues. Germline V gives CDR1 MNHEY, CDR2 SMNVEV (reference sequence). Deletions cut 0 bases from V and 6 bases from J, with 9 bases between. DNA for the CDR3: TGTGCCAGCAGTTTATCTTTAGCAGGCGAGCAGTACTTC. Residues: CASSLSLAGEQYF.

The chain's CDR3 is CASSNRDYTGELFF. CDR3 in DNA: TGTGCCAGTAGTAACCGGGACTACACCGGGGAGCTGTTTTTT. The V call is TRBV19, the J call TRBJ2-2, with D perhaps TRBD2 (6 bases). Germline V gene sequence: CDR1 LNHDA, CDR2 SQIVND (reference sequence). This CDR3 has 14 amino acids. The V and J ends lost 4 bases and 3 bases respectively, with 9 bases between them.

This chain links TRBV7-9 with TRBJ2-3, with 9 bases fitting TRBD2. V lost 5 bases to trimming and J lost 4 bases; unmatched junction nucleotides: 16. Germline-derived CDR1 and CDR2 are SEHNR and FQNEAQ (reference sequence). The CDR3 spans 18 residues. Here the CDR3 reads CASSPLAGALPSPDTQYF. Here the CDR3 DNA reads TGTGCCAGCAGCCCCTTAGCGGGGGCCTTACCCTCCCCAGATACGCAGTATTTT.

The J gene is TRBJ2-4, the V gene TRBV7-9; unclear D gene. Trimming cost V 3 bases and J 5 bases, with 11 bases left between them. Germline V CDR1 and CDR2: SEHNR, FQNEAQ (reference sequence). The CDR3 extends over 14 amino acids. The CDR3 DNA reads as TGTGCCAGCAGCTTGAGTCCCAGTGAAAACATTCAGTACTTC. It translates to CASSLSPSENIQYF.

This rearrangement joins TRBV30 to TRBJ2-3; 9 bases agree with TRBD1. Germline lookup yields CDR1 GTSNPN and CDR2 SVGIG (reference sequence). J gave up 4 bases and V 3 bases, and 8 bases lay outside the gene matches. This CDR3 has 15 amino acids. The CDR3 region has the DNA TGTGCCTGGAGCAGGACAGGGGTTTTACCAGATACGCAGTATTTT. Translated, it gives CAWSRTGVLPDTQYF.

This clone was observed a single time. The rearrangement joins TRBV7-2 to TRBJ2-7; D is ambiguous. The germline V gene has CDR1 SGHTA and CDR2 FQGNSA. The CDR3 is 13 residues long. Trimming shortened V by 5 bases and J by 3 bases, and 11 bases separated the two germline ends. CDR3 region: CASSQQPVYEQYF. The CDR3 DNA reads as TGTGCCAGCAGCCAACAACCGGTCTACGAGCAGTACTTC.

The chain is built from TRBV4-2 and TRBJ2-1; weak D call: TRBD2 (5 bases). The CDR3 totals 18 residues. Germline V gene sequence: CDR1 LGHNA, CDR2 YNFKEQ. Trimming took off 0 bases at V and 2 bases at J, with 17 bases between the two ends. The CDR3 region is CASSQDAPYAGTYNEQFF. The CDR3 bases are TGTGCCAGCAGCCAAGATGCCCCCTATGCGGGTACCTACAATGAGCAGTTCTTC.

This chain links TRBV5-6 with TRBJ2-1, with TRBD1 identical over 10 bases. V dropped 4 bases and J dropped 6; count of bases not matched to a gene: 10. The CDR3 extends over 16 amino acids. The germline gives CDR1 SGHDT, CDR2 YYEEEE. The DNA of the CDR3 is TGTGCCAGCAGCCTCGCGACAGGGGGCGCCTTCAATGAGCAGTTCTTC. This translates into CASSLATGGAFNEQFF.